These 15 T cell receptor beta chains originate from one sample sequenced in a study of T cells in localized non-small cell lung cancer. Sequencing used immunoSEQ multiplex PCR; TCRdb keeps in-frame clones, though not all of them. Of around 24,000 clones in the sample, about 80% are singletons; the top ten hold about 4.4%. The starting material was PBMCs, obtained before any cancer treatment. These receptors came from a man aged 35 to 69 with stage II lung adenocarcinoma.

This chain joins TRBV5-1 and TRBJ2-5, with D uncertain. Between the trimmed V and J ends, which lost 0 bases and 4 bases, there was a span of 7 bases. Germline CDR1 reads SGHRS; CDR2 reads YFSETQ. The CDR3 loop spans 13 amino acids. The CDR3 is CASSLATVETQYF. The CDR3 DNA sequence: TGCGCCAGCAGCTTGGCAACAGTAGAGACCCAGTACTTC.

This chain uses TRBV20-1 with TRBJ1-1; D not certain. Trimming took off 5 bases at V and 0 bases at J, with 4 bases between the two ends. Germline V gene data show CDR1 as DFQATT and CDR2 as SNEGSKA (reference sequence). The length of the CDR3 is 11 residues. CDR3 protein: CSAQMNTEAFF. CDR3 sequence (DNA): TGCAGTGCTCAGATGAACACTGAAGCTTTCTTT.

V usage is TRBV9 and J usage is TRBJ2-1, with 10 bases matching TRBD1. Germline CDR1 is SGDLS and CDR2 is YYNGEE. Trimming took 0 bases from V and 8 from J; bases not matched to a gene: 23. There are 21 residues in the CDR3. For the CDR3, the DNA is TGTGCCAGCAGCGTAGGGTGGACGACAGGGGGCGGCTATACCCCCGGGGATGAGCAGTTCTTC. It yields the protein CASSVGWTTGGGYTPGDEQFF. Full variable domain (rest looked up from reference TRBV9 and TRBJ2-1): DSGVTQTPKHLITATGQRVTLRCSPRSGDLSVYWYQQSLDQGLQFLIQYYNGEERAKGNILERFSAQQFPDLHSELNLSSLELGDSALYFCASSVGWTTGGGYTPGDEQFFGPGTRLTVL.

The chain has TRBV27 and TRBJ1-4; a possible D gene is TRBD1 (6 bases). The V end was cut by 3 bases, the J end by 3 bases, with 32 bases between. The CDR3 length is 22 residues. Germline CDR1 is MNHEY and CDR2 is SMNVEV (reference sequence). The CDR3: CASSFKVTLISPRGAPNEKLFF. CDR3 DNA sequence: TGTGCCAGCAGTTTTAAGGTCACCCTTATCTCACCCAGGGGCGCGCCTAATGAAAAACTGTTTTTT.

The chain carries TRBV7-2 and TRBJ2-5; D uncertain. Germline CDR1 and CDR2: SGHTA and FQGNSA. The CDR3 has 12 amino acids. Trimming cost V 3 bases and J 4 bases, with 6 bases left between them. In nucleotides, the CDR3 is TGTGCCAGCAGCTTCGGGCGAGAGACCCAGTACTTC. As protein: CASSFGRETQYF.

The chain is built from TRBV6-6 and TRBJ1-1; D is uncertain. Germline CDR1 is MNHNY and CDR2 is SVGAGI (reference sequence). This CDR3 has 13 amino acids. Trimming stripped 2 bases from V and 7 bases from J, with 11 bases between. The CDR3 DNA reads TGTGCCAGCAGTTACCTCCGCGGAGATGAAGCTTTCTTT. It encodes CASSYLRGDEAFF.

The chain couples TRBV11-1 to TRBJ1-3; unclear D gene. V gave up 4 bases and J gave up 0 bases, with 10 bases separating them. There are 15 residues in the CDR3. Germline lookup yields CDR1 SGHAT and CDR2 FQDESV (reference sequence). The CDR3 DNA follows: TGTGCCAGCAGCTCGACCGAACTCTCTGGAAACACCATATATTTT. It codes for CASSSTELSGNTIYF.

J is TRBJ2-5 and V is TRBV5-1; the D is unclear. The germline V gene has CDR1 SGHRS and CDR2 YFSETQ. Trimming removed 4 bases from V and 1 base from J, with 14 bases in between. The CDR3 is made up of 15 amino acids. The CDR3 DNA sequence: TGCGCCAGCAGCCGATCGGGTGAATCCCAAGAGACCCAGTACTTC. Translating gives CASSRSGESQETQYF.

The chain combines TRBV25-1 with TRBJ2-7; D gene ambiguous. Germline V gene data show CDR1 as MGHDK and CDR2 as SYGVNS. V lost 6 bases and J 0 bases, leaving 15 bases between the germline ends. The CDR3 length is 15 residues. Written as DNA, the CDR3 is TGTGCCAGCAGAGACGACACGACCCGCTCCTACGAGCAGTACTTC. Protein product: CASRDDTTRSYEQYF.

The chain has TRBV18 and TRBJ2-3, with D possibly matching TRBD1 (6 bases). Germline V lookup: CDR1 KGHSH, CDR2 LQKENI. Trimming stripped 9 bases from V and 4 bases from J, with 11 bases between. This CDR3 has 12 amino acids. CDR3 in amino acids: CASRTVSDTQYF. The DNA for the CDR3 is TGTGCCAGTAGGACAGTTTCAGATACGCAGTATTTT. Drawing the rest from reference TRBV18 and TRBJ2-3, the complete variable domain is NAGVMQNPRHLVRRRGQEARLRCSPMKGHSHVYWYRQLPEEGLKFMVYLQKENIIDESGMPKERFSAEFPKEGPSILRIQQVVRGDSAAYFCASRTVSDTQYFGPGTRLTVL.

This chain connects TRBV28 to TRBJ2-5; perhaps TRBD2 as D (6 bases). Between the trimmed V and J ends, which lost 6 bases and 5 bases, there was a span of 22 bases. This CDR3 is built from 16 residues. From germline, CDR1 is MDHEN and CDR2 SYDVKM. CDR3 coding DNA: TGTGCCAGCAGCTTAAATCGAGCAGGAGGAGGGGAGACCCAGTACTTC. Amino acids: CASSLNRAGGGETQYF.

This chain joins TRBV6-5 and TRBJ2-1; the match to TRBD2 covers 12 bases. V gave up 4 bases and J gave up 1 base; unmatched junction bases: 2. Per germline, CDR1 MNHEY and CDR2 SVGAGI. The CDR3 has 16 residues. CDR3 sequence (DNA): TGTGCCAGCAGTTTGACTAGCGGGAGTTCCTACAATGAGCAGTTCTTC. Amino acid sequence: CASSLTSGSSYNEQFF.

The rearrangement joins TRBV5-1 to TRBJ1-4; D possibly corresponds to TRBD1 (5 bases). With 6 bases removed from V and 0 bases from J, the gap between germline ends came to 6 bases. From germline, CDR1 is SGHRS and CDR2 YFSETQ. The CDR3 extends over 13 amino acids. CDR3 in amino acids: CASMGPTNEKLFF. The CDR3 DNA follows: TGCGCCAGCATGGGACCAACTAATGAAAAACTGTTTTTT. Complete variable domain (other parts from reference TRBV5-1 and TRBJ1-4): KAGVTQTPRYLIKTRGQQVTLSCSPISGHRSVSWYQQTPGQGLQFLFEYFSETQRNKGNFPGRFSGRQFSNSRSEMNVSTLELGDSALYLCASMGPTNEKLFFGSGTQLSVL.

V and J are TRBV15 and TRBJ1-5; tentatively, D is TRBD1 (6 bases). Per the germline V gene, CDR1 is LNHNV and CDR2 is YYDKDF (reference sequence). The CDR3 covers 21 residues. The ends were cut back, 2 bases at V and 0 bases at J, with 26 bases in the middle. The CDR3 region has the DNA TGTGCCACCAGCAGAAAACTAGGGACACCTCAGAAGGACGATAGCAATCAGCCCCAGCATTTT. Translated: CATSRKLGTPQKDDSNQPQHF. Combining the CDR3 with reference TRBV15 and TRBJ1-5 gives the whole variable domain DAMVIQNPRYQVTQFGKPVTLSCSQTLNHNVMYWYQQKSSQAPKLLFHYYDKDFNNEADTPDNFQSRRPNTSFCFLDIRSPGLGDTAMYLCATSRKLGTPQKDDSNQPQHFGDGTRLSIL.

CDR3 amino acids: CASSTRGRGSGELFF. In DNA form, the CDR3 reads TGTGCCAGCAGCACCAGGGGGCGGGGGAGCGGGGAGCTGTTTTTT. The genes are TRBV7-2 and TRBJ2-2; D perhaps matches TRBD1 (8 bases). Germline V lookup: CDR1 SGHTA, CDR2 FQGNSA. V lost 5 bases and J lost 7, with 17 bases in between. The CDR3 has 15 residues.